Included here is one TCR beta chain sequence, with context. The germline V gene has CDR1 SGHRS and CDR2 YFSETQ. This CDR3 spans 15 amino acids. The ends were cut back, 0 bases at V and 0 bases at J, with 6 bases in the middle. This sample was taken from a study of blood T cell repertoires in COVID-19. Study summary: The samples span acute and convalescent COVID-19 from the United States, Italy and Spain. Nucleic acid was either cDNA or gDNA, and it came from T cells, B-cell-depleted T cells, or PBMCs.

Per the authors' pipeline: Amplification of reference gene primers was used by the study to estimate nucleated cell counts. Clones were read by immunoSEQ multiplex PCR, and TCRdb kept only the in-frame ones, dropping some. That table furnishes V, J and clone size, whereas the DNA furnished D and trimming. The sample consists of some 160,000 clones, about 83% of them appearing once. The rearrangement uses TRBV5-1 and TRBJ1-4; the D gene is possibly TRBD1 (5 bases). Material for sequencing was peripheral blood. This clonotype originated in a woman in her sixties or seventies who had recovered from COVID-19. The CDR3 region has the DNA TGCGCCAGCAGCTTGGGGGGCGCAACTAATGAAAAACTGTTTTTT. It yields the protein CASSLGGATNEKLFF.